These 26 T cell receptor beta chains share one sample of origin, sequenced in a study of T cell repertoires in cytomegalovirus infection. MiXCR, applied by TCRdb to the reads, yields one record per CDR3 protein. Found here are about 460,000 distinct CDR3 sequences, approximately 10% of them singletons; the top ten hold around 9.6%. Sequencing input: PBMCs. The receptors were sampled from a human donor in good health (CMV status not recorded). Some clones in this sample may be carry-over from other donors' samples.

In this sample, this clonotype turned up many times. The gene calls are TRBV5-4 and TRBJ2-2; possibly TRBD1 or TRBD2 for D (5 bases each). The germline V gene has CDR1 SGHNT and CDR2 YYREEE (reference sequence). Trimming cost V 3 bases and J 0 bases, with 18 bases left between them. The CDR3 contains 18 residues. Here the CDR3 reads CASSSFSPGRSNTGELFF. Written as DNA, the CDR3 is TGTGCCAGCAGCTCGTTTTCCCCGGGACGTTCGAACACCGGGGAGCTGTTTTTT.

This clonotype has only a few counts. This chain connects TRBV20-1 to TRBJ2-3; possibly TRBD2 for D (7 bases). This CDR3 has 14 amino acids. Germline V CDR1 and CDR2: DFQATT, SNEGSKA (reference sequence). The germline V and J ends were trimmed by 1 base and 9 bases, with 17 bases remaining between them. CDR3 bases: TGCAGTGCTAGAGGAAGCGGGGCGAGGGGGACGCAGTATTTT. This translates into CSARGSGARGTQYF.

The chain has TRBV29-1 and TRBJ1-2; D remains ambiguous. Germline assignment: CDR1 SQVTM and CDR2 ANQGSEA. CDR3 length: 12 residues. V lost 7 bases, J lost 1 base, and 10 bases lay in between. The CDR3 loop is CSGAHDNYGYTF. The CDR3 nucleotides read TGCAGCGGCGCACATGATAACTATGGCTACACCTTC.

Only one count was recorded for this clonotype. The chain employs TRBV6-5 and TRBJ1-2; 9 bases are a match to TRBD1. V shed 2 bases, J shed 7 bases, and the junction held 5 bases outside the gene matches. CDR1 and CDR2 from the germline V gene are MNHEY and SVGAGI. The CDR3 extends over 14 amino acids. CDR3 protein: CASSYGTGMGGYTF. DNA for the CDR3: TGTGCCAGCAGTTACGGGACAGGGATGGGTGGCTACACCTTC.

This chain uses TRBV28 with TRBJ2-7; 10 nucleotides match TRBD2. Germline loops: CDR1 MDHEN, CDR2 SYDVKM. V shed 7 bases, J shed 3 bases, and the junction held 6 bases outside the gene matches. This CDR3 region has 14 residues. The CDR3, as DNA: TGTGCCAGCATCCCGACTAGCGGGCTCTACGAGCAGTACTTC. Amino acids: CASIPTSGLYEQYF.

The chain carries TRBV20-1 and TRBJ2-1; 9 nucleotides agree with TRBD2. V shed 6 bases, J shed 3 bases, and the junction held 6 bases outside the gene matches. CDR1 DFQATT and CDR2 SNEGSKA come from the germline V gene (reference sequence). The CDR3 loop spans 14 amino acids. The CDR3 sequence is CSALGLAIYNEQFF. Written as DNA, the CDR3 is TGCAGTGCCCTTGGACTAGCGATCTACAATGAGCAGTTCTTC.

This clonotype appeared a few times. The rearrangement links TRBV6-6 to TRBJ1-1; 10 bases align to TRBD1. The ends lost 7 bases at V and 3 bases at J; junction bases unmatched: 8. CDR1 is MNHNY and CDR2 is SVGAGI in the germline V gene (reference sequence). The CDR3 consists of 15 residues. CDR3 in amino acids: CASIPAGTGDTEAFF. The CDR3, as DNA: TGTGCCAGCATTCCAGCCGGGACAGGGGACACTGAAGCTTTCTTT.

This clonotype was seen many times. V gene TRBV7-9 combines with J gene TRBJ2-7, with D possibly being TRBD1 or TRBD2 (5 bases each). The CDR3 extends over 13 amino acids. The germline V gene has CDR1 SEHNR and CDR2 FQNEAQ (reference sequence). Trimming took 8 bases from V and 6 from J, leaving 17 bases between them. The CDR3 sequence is CASAQSGRGEQYF. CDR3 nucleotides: TGTGCCAGCGCTCAGTCAGGGAGAGGCGAGCAGTACTTC.

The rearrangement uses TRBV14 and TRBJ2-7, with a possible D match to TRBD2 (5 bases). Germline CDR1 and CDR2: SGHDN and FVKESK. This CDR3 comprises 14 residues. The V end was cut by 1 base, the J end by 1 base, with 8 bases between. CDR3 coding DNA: TGTGCCAGCAGCCAAGTCGGGAAATCCTACGAGCAGTACTTC. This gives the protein CASSQVGKSYEQYF.

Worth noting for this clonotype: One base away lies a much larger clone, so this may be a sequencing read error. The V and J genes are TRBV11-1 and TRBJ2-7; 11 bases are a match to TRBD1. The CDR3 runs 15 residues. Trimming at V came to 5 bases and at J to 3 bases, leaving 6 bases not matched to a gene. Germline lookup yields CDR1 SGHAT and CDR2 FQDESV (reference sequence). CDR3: CASSPWTGGDYEQYF. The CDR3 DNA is TGTGCCAGCAGCCCCTGGACAGGGGGCGACTACGAGCAGTACTTC.

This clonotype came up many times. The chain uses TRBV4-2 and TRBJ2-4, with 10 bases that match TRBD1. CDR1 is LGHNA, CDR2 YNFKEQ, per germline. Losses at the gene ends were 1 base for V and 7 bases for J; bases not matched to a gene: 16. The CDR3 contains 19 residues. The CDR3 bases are TGTGCCAGCAGCCAAGCGCTAATCGGGACAGGGGACCCGCGGAACATTCAGTACTTC. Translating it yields CASSQALIGTGDPRNIQYF.

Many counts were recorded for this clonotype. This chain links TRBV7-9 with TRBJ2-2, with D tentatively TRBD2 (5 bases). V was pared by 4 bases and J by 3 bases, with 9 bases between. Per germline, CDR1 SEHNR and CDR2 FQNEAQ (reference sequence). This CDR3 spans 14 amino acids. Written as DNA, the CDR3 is TGTGCCAGCAGCTCCGTGGGAGACACCGGGGAGCTGTTTTTT. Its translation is CASSSVGDTGELFF.

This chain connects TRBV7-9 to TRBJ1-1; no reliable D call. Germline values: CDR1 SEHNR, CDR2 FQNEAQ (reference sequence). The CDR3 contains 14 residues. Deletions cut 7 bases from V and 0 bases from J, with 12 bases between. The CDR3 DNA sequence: TGTGCCAGCATTGGGCAGGCGATGAACACTGAAGCTTTCTTT. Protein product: CASIGQAMNTEAFF.

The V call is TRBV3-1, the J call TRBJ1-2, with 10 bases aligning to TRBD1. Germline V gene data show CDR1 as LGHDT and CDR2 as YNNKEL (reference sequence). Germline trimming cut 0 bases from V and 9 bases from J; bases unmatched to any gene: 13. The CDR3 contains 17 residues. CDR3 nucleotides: TGTGCCAGCAGCCAAGATACACTACCGACAGGGGGCTTTCGCTACACCTTC. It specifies CASSQDTLPTGGFRYTF.

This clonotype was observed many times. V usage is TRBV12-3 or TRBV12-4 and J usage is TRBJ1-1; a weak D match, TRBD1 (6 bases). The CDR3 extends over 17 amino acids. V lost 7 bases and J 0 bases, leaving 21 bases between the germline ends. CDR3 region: CASNSAGDFWMNTEAFF. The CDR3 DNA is TGTGCCAGCAATTCGGCAGGGGACTTTTGGATGAACACTGAAGCTTTCTTT.

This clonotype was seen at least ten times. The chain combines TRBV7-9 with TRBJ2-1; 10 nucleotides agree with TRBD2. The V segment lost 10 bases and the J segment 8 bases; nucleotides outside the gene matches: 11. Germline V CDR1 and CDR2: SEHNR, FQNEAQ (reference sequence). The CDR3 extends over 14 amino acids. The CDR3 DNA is TGTGCCAACGGGCAAGCGGGGGGGCAGTATGAGCAGTTCTTC. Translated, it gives CANGQAGGQYEQFF.

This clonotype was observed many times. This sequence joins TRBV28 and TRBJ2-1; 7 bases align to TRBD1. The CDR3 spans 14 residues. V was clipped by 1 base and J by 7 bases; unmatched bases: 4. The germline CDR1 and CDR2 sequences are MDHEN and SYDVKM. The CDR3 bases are TGTGCCAGCAGTTTATTCAGGGGGTCAAATGAGCAGTTCTTC. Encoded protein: CASSLFRGSNEQFF. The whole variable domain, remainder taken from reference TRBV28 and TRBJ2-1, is DVKVTQSSRYLVKRTGEKVFLECVQDMDHENMFWYRQDPGLGLRLIYFSYDVKMKEKGDIPEGYSVSREKKERFSLILESASTNQTSMYLCASSLFRGSNEQFFGPGTRLTVL.

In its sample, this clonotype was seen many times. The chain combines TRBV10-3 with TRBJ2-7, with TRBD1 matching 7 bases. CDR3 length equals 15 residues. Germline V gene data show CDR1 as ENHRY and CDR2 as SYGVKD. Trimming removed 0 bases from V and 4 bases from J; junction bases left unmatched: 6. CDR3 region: CAISESGQPGYEQYF. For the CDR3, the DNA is TGTGCCATCAGTGAGTCGGGACAGCCAGGGTACGAGCAGTACTTC.

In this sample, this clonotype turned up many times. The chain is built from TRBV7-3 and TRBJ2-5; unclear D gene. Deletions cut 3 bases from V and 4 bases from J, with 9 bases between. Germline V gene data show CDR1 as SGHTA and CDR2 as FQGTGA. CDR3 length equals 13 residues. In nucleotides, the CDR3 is TGTGCCAGCAGCTTCGGTCAGCGAGAGACCCAGTACTTC. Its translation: CASSFGQRETQYF.

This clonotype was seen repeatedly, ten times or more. CDR3 in DNA: TGCAGCGTCCCGGGACAGGTCGATGAAAAACTGTTTTTT. Its protein is CSVPGQVDEKLFF. The rearrangement uses TRBV29-1 and TRBJ1-4; 8 nucleotides align to TRBD1. Losses at the gene ends were 6 bases for V and 6 bases for J; bases not matched to a gene: 6. This CDR3 comprises 13 residues. Germline loops: CDR1 SQVTM, CDR2 ANQGSEA.

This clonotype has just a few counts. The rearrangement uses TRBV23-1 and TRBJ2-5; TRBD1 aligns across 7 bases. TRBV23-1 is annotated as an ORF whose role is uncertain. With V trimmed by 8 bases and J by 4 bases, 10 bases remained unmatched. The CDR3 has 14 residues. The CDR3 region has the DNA TGCGCCAGCCGACAGGGCTCGTTCGGAGAGACCCAGTACTTC. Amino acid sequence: CASRQGSFGETQYF.

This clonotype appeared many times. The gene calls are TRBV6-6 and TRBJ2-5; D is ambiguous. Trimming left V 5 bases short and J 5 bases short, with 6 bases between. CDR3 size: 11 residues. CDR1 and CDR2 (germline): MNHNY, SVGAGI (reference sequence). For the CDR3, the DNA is TGTGCCAGCAGTACCGAGGAGACCCAGTACTTC. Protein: CASSTEETQYF.

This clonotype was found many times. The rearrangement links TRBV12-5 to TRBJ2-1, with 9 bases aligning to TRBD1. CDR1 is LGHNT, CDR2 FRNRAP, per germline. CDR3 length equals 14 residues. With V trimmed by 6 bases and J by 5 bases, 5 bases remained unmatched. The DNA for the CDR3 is TGTGCTAGTGGCACCGGGACAGGGAACAATGAGCAGTTCTTC. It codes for CASGTGTGNNEQFF.

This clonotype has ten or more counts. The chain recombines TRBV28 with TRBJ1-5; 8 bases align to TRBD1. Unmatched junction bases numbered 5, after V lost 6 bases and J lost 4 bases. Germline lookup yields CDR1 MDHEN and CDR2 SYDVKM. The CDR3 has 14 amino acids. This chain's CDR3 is CASRQTGVNQPQHF. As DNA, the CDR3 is TGTGCCAGCAGGCAGACAGGGGTAAATCAGCCCCAGCATTTT.

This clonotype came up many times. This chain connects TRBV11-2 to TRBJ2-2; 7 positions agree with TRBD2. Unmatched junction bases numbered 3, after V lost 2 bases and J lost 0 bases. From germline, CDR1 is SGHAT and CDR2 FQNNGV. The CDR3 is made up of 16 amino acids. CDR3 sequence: CASSLTSGANTGELFF. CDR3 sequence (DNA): TGTGCCAGCAGCTTAACCAGCGGGGCGAACACCGGGGAGCTGTTTTTT.

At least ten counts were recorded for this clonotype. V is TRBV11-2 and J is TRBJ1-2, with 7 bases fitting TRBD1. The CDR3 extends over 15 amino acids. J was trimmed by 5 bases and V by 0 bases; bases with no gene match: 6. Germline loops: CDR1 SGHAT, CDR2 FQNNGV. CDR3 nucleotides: TGTGCCAGCAGCTTAGATCCAGGACAGGATTATGGCTACACCTTC. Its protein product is CASSLDPGQDYGYTF.